A selection of T cell receptor beta chains follows, all from one sample in a study of blood T cell repertoires in COVID-19. The data were produced by immunoSEQ multiplex PCR, yet TCRdb's version contains in-frame clones alone and is incomplete. Of about 200,000 clones in the sample, roughly 84% are singletons; the top ten hold roughly 13%. The material sequenced was peripheral blood. All receptors derive from a human donor in a cohort sampled during active COVID-19. Each CDR3 is given with its conserved first and last residue.

V: TRBV5-8; J: TRBJ2-5; CDR3: CASSTGQGEIRETQYF
V: TRBV10-2; J: TRBJ2-1; CDR3: CASSESTRDRAYNEQFF
V: TRBV11-3; J: TRBJ2-1; CDR3: CASSGAYNYNEQFF
V: TRBV10-2; J: TRBJ2-2; CDR3: CASSVGGGPTGELFF
V: TRBV5-5; J: TRBJ2-2; CDR3: CASSSRTSGWSTGELFF
V: TRBV5-1; J: TRBJ2-7; CDR3: CASSLWASGASSYEQYF
V: TRBV11-2; J: TRBJ1-2; CDR3: CASSSRGPYGYTF
V: TRBV7-8; J: TRBJ2-1; CDR3: CASSSGTGHYNEQFF
V: TRBV30; J: TRBJ1-6; CDR3: CAWTLGGVGSPLHF
V: TRBV19; J: TRBJ2-6; CDR3: CASRVPPYPGNSGANVLTF
V: TRBV7-8; J: TRBJ1-2; CDR3: CASSPNGGGYTF
V: TRBV28; J: TRBJ1-2; CDR3: CASSLRGNNYGYTF
V: TRBV7-9; J: TRBJ1-2; CDR3: CASSARQGNYGYTF
V: TRBV4-2; J: TRBJ1-1; CDR3: CASSQEEGRRAFF
V: TRBV4-2; J: TRBJ1-6; CDR3: CASSYRDRGTDSSPLHF
V: TRBV5-6; J: TRBJ2-4; CDR3: CASSLEGAKNIQYF
V: TRBV2; J: TRBJ2-7; CDR3: CASSEGANYEQYF
V: TRBV5-6; J: TRBJ1-3; CDR3: CASSYGLLARGNTIYF
V: TRBV5-1; J: TRBJ2-7; CDR3: CASSGRTGEFYEQYF
V: TRBV7-9; J: TRBJ2-1; CDR3: CASSNGGRAGDEQFF
V: TRBV11-2; J: TRBJ2-7; CDR3: CASSPGQGDYEQYF
V: TRBV28; J: TRBJ1-2; CDR3: CASSFKPANYGYTF
V: TRBV20-1; J: TRBJ2-3; CDR3: CSASPGGTSTDTQYF
V: TRBV7-9; J: TRBJ2-1; CDR3: CASSLDGGGEGPYNEQFF
V: TRBV20-1; J: TRBJ2-1; CDR3: CSASYQRASSYNEQFF
V: TRBV7-8; J: TRBJ2-7; CDR3: CASSFKLYEQYF
V: TRBV27; J: TRBJ2-3; CDR3: CASSLASGPSPLSTDTQYF
V: TRBV18; J: TRBJ1-1; CDR3: CASSPRPSGVGTEAFF
V: TRBV7-2; J: TRBJ2-5; CDR3: CASSLWGRGAQETQYF
V: TRBV7-2; J: TRBJ2-2; CDR3: CASSPGLPNTGELFF
V: TRBV7-9; J: TRBJ2-7; CDR3: CASSHGAAGYNEQYF
V: TRBV30; J: TRBJ2-6; CDR3: CASTRLAVPGANVLTF
V: TRBV14; J: TRBJ2-1; CDR3: CASSSDWINEQFF
V: TRBV12-5; J: TRBJ2-1; CDR3: CASGLATTWDNSYNEQFF
V: TRBV28; J: TRBJ2-1; CDR3: CASSLFQGGNEQFF
V: TRBV7-2; J: TRBJ1-6; CDR3: CASSETGVQGSPLHF
V: TRBV28; J: TRBJ1-1; CDR3: CASSSPSGGGTEAFF